The 4 T cell receptor beta chains given below trace back to one sample, sequenced in a study of blood T cell repertoires in COVID-19. This table comes from immunoSEQ multiplex PCR, and its TCRdb copy is limited to in-frame clones, with some not included. Seen here are a few hundred thousand clones, around 80% observed once, and the top ten hold roughly 4.7%. The sample consisted of PBMCs or T cells enriched from blood (not recorded which). Every receptor here comes from a man in his forties who had been exposed to COVID-19.

About this clone: One end of the junction fails to match germline, which may point to a read error. The chain is built from TRBV7-7 and TRBJ2-5; D is possibly TRBD2 (7 bases). The CDR3 totals 17 residues. The germline CDR1 and CDR2 sequences are SSHAT and FNYEAQ (reference sequence). CDR3 sequence: CASSRGAEYFPEETQYF. The CDR3 DNA is TGTGCTAGCAGCCGGGGGGCAGAATACTTTCCGGAAGAGACCCAGTACTTC.

The chain couples TRBV24-1 to TRBJ2-7, with D unclear. The germline V gene has CDR1 KGHDR and CDR2 SFDVKD. The CDR3 spans 16 residues. V gave up 8 bases and J gave up 4 bases, with 23 bases separating them. The CDR3 DNA is TGTGCCACCACTACCGGTAGGCAGGCGAGCCTTTACGAGCAGTACTTC. This translates into CATTTGRQASLYEQYF.

This chain links TRBV5-4 with TRBJ1-2; D is possibly TRBD1 (6 bases). From germline, CDR1 is SGHNT and CDR2 YYREEE (reference sequence). V was pared by 4 bases and J by 8 bases, with 18 bases between. CDR3 size: 14 residues. The CDR3 loop is CASSPVTGTSGYTF. CDR3 DNA: TGTGCCAGCAGCCCGGTAACAGGGACGAGCGGCTACACCTTC. Variable domain in full (rest from reference TRBV5-4 and TRBJ1-2): ETGVTQSPTHLIKTRGQQVTLRCSSQSGHNTVSWYQQALGQGPQFIFQYYREEENGRGNFPPRFSGLQFPNYSSELNVNALELDDSALYLCASSPVTGTSGYTFGSGTRLTVV.

The chain uses TRBV19 and TRBJ2-7, with 10 positions matching TRBD2. The CDR3 has 17 residues. The V and J ends lost 2 bases and 1 base, in that order; junction bases with no gene match: 8. The germline V gene encodes CDR1 LNHDA and CDR2 SQIVND (reference sequence). As DNA, the CDR3 is TGTGCCAGTAGTATATACCATGGACTAGCGGAATCCTACGAGCAGTACTTC. Translated: CASSIYHGLAESYEQYF.